The TCR beta chain described here comes from a study of T cells in Graves' hyperthyroidism and ophthalmopathy. Study findings and constraints: In the analysis, a 13 V-J model separated ophthalmopathy from stable hyperthyroidism. Most clonotypes that expanded in the thyroid above 0.001 also showed up in blood.

Exclusion followed for patients with uncontrolled infection, other autoimmune disease, pregnancy or lactation. This clonotype has just a few counts. Its antigen is as yet unknown. Amplification targeted TCR beta CDR3 regions from RNA transcripts. A set of HTBI primers served as the primers for a first-round RT-PCR of the TCR CDR3. MiXCR was run by TCRdb on the multiplex PCR reads, yielding one entry per CDR3 protein. Of 400,000 to 600,000 distinct CDR3 sequences listed, roughly a sixth are singletons. Looked up from germline, CDR1 is MGHDK and CDR2 is SYGVNS. CDR3 length: 14 amino acids. The V and J ends lost 3 bases and 5 bases respectively, with 13 bases between them.

This clonotype was obtained from a woman aged 25-40 years with Graves' ophthalmopathy. The chain recombines TRBV25-1 with TRBJ2-5; D unresolved. Material: blood. Written as DNA, the CDR3 is TGTGCCAGCAGTGATCCGCCGCCGCCTGAGACCCAGTACTTC. This gives the protein CASSDPPPPETQYF. The variable domain in full, with the rest retrieved from reference TRBV25-1 and TRBJ2-5, is EADIYQTPRYLVIGTGKKITLECSQTMGHDKMYWYQQDPGMELHLIHYSYGVNSTEKGDLSSESTVSRIRTEHFPLTLESARPSHTSQYLCASSDPPPPETQYFGPGTRLLVL.